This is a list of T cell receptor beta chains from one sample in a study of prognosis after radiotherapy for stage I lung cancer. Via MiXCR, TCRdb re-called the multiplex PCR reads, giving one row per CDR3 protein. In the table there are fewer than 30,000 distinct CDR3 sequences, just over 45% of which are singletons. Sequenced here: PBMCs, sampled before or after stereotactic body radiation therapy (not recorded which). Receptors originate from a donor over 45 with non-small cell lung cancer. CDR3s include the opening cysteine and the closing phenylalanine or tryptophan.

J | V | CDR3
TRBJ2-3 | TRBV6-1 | CASSEGSTGADTQYF
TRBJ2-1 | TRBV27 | CATRRGRAPGEQFF
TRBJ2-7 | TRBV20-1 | CSARDSLLTLSSYEQYF
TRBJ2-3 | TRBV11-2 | CASRIGNTQYF
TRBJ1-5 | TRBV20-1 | CSARVDYNQPQHF
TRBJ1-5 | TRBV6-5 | CDSSYGVGQHQHF
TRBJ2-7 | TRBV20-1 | CSAYSPGQGYEQYF
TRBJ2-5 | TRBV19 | CASSTWDNRETQYF
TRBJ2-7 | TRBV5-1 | CASRLSGQVTYEQYF
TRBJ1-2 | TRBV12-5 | CASVPRYFEGGGYTF
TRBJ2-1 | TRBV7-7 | CASSFGTGGNEQFF
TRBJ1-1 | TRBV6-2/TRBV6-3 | CASPGQGNTEAFF
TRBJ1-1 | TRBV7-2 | CASSSGHVLNTEAFF
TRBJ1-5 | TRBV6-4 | CASRAAGWNQPQHF
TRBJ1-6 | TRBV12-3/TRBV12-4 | CASSSSSPLHF
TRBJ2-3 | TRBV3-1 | CASSRGGPDTQYF
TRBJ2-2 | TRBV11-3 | CASSLVNTVELFF
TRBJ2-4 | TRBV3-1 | CASSPRDRGGRAKNIQYF
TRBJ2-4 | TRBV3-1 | CASSQERWSTFKNIQYF
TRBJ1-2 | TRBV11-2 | CASSPSAEAGYTF
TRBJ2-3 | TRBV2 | CASRRTSIFTDTQYF
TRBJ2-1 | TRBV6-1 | CASSQREAYNGQFF
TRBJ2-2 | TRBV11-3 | CASSAGGTVTGELFF
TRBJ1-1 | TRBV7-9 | CASRAGYSNTESFF
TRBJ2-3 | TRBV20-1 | CSALGQDGTSGTDTQYF
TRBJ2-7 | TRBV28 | CASSPPDRESSYEEYF
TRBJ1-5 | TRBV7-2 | CASSWYSNQPQHF
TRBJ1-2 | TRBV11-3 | CASSLGTGGGYGYTF
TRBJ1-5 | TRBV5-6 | CASSLGLQPQHF
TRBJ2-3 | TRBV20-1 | CSAGGLTGNGPDTQYF
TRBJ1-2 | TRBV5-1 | CASSADREGHGYTF
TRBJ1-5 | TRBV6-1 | CASSEDRGNQPQHF
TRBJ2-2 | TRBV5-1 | CASSSLGGGLDGELFF
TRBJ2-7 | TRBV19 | CASSIKRGPDYEQYF
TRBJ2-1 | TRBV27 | CASREQGAVNEQFF
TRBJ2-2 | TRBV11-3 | CASSLDSVNTGELFF
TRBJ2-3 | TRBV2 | CASSEVSDTQYF
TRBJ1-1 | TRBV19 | CASRPMGTGFVNTEAFF
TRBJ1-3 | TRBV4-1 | CASSQEGGYTIYF
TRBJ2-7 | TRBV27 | CASSSGLLTGEQYF
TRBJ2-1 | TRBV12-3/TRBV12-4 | CASSPPGLAGGVEQFF